Listed below are T cell receptor beta chains from one sample, sequenced in a study of T cell repertoires in cytomegalovirus infection. TCRdb re-called the reads with MiXCR, one entry per CDR3 protein. Here the sample spans about 770,000 distinct CDR3 sequences, just under 30% being singletons. No antigen has been identified for these receptors. Sequences were derived from cultured CD8+ T cells from PBMCs, sampled from culture after CMV antigen stimulation. Receptors originate from a human donor in good health (CMV status not recorded). Some clones in this sample may be carry-over from other donors' samples. Both conserved end residues are part of each CDR3. Fields, in order: D gene, clone size, V gene, J gene, CDR3 protein, CDR3 DNA. D genes are given only for firm matches. Clone size is shown for a subset of rows, as once, few, many or a class of expanded clone.

D gene: TRBD1
clone size: NA
V gene: TRBV20-1
J gene: TRBJ1-2
CDR3 protein: CSARDKDRGGYTF
CDR3 DNA: TGCAGTGCTAGAGACAAGGACAGGGGAGGCTACACCTTC

D gene: NA
clone size: many
V gene: TRBV7-8
J gene: TRBJ1-5
CDR3 protein: CASSLVGGFNQPQHF
CDR3 DNA: TGTGCCAGCAGCTTAGTAGGAGGTTTCAATCAGCCCCAGCATTTT

D gene: NA
clone size: NA
V gene: TRBV6-5
J gene: TRBJ2-7
CDR3 protein: CASSYSGGASYEQYF
CDR3 DNA: TGTGCCAGCAGTTACTCGGGGGGGGCGTCCTACGAGCAGTACTTC

D gene: NA
clone size: NA
V gene: TRBV27
J gene: TRBJ1-1
CDR3 protein: CASSLTGHLNTEAFF
CDR3 DNA: TGTGCCAGCAGTTTAACGGGGCACCTGAACACTGAAGCTTTCTTT

D gene: NA
clone size: NA
V gene: TRBV20-1
J gene: TRBJ2-4
CDR3 protein: CSARGPPTEAKNIQYF
CDR3 DNA: TGCAGTGCTAGAGGCCCCCCGACAGAAGCCAAAAACATTCAGTACTTC

D gene: TRBD1
clone size: few
V gene: TRBV7-9
J gene: TRBJ2-5
CDR3 protein: CASRGTVGQETQYF
CDR3 DNA: TGTGCCAGCAGGGGGACAGTGGGCCAAGAGACCCAGTACTTC

D gene: TRBD1
clone size: few
V gene: TRBV6-6
J gene: TRBJ1-2
CDR3 protein: CASTPGQGAYGYTF
CDR3 DNA: TGTGCCAGCACTCCGGGACAGGGGGCGTATGGCTACACCTTC

D gene: TRBD2
clone size: few
V gene: TRBV6-1
J gene: TRBJ2-2
CDR3 protein: CASSYPGTSGGETGELFF
CDR3 DNA: TGTGCCAGCAGTTATCCCGGGACTAGCGGGGGAGAAACCGGGGAGCTGTTTTTT

D gene: NA
clone size: few
V gene: TRBV4-3
J gene: TRBJ1-6
CDR3 protein: CASSQEVFSGSYNSPLHF
CDR3 DNA: TGCGCCAGCAGCCAAGAAGTGTTTTCGGGCTCCTATAATTCACCCCTCCACTTT

D gene: NA
clone size: few
V gene: TRBV4-1
J gene: TRBJ2-7
CDR3 protein: CASSPRQSYEQYF
CDR3 DNA: TGCGCCAGCAGCCCCCGACAGTCCTACGAGCAGTACTTC

D gene: NA
clone size: NA
V gene: TRBV7-4
J gene: TRBJ1-3
CDR3 protein: CASSFHGQSSGNTIYF
CDR3 DNA: TGTGCCAGCAGCTTCCATGGACAGAGCTCTGGAAACACCATATATTTT

D gene: TRBD2
clone size: NA
V gene: TRBV11-3
J gene: TRBJ2-1
CDR3 protein: CASSSHGGANEQFF
CDR3 DNA: TGTGCCAGCAGCTCCCACGGGGGGGCAAATGAGCAGTTCTTC

D gene: NA
clone size: NA
V gene: TRBV7-2
J gene: TRBJ2-7
CDR3 protein: CASSLVVTAGFEQYF
CDR3 DNA: TGTGCCAGCAGCTTAGTAGTCACCGCCGGCTTCGAGCAGTACTTC

D gene: TRBD1
clone size: NA
V gene: TRBV27
J gene: TRBJ2-3
CDR3 protein: CASSDYRGRDTQYF
CDR3 DNA: TGTGCCAGCAGTGATTACAGGGGGAGGGATACGCAGTATTTT

D gene: NA
clone size: NA
V gene: TRBV4-1
J gene: TRBJ1-1
CDR3 protein: CASSRHGEAFF
CDR3 DNA: TGCGCCAGCAGTCGACACGGTGAAGCTTTCTTT

D gene: TRBD2
clone size: NA
V gene: TRBV4-2
J gene: TRBJ2-1
CDR3 protein: CASSQEVGTSPSEQFF
CDR3 DNA: TGTGCCAGCAGCCAAGAAGTGGGGACTAGCCCGAGCGAGCAGTTCTTC

D gene: NA
clone size: NA
V gene: TRBV12-3/TRBV12-4
J gene: TRBJ1-1
CDR3 protein: CASSLLWSVNTEAFF
CDR3 DNA: TGTGCCAGCAGTTTACTTTGGTCGGTGAACACTGAAGCTTTCTTT

D gene: NA
clone size: NA
V gene: TRBV5-6
J gene: TRBJ2-2
CDR3 protein: CASSSLSGVNTGELFF
CDR3 DNA: TGTGCCAGCAGCTCCTTATCCGGGGTGAACACCGGGGAGCTGTTTTTT

D gene: TRBD2
clone size: few
V gene: TRBV11-1
J gene: TRBJ2-3
CDR3 protein: CASSLFAGGLTDTQYF
CDR3 DNA: TGTGCCAGCAGCTTATTCGCGGGGGGCCTCACAGATACGCAGTATTTT

D gene: NA
clone size: NA
V gene: TRBV12-5
J gene: TRBJ1-2
CDR3 protein: CASGGVAMGNYGYTF
CDR3 DNA: TGTGCTAGTGGTGGTGTGGCCATGGGGAACTATGGCTACACCTTC

D gene: TRBD1
clone size: NA
V gene: TRBV4-1
J gene: TRBJ2-5
CDR3 protein: CASSHRQGVGETQYF
CDR3 DNA: TGCGCCAGCAGCCACCGACAGGGGGTAGGAGAGACCCAGTACTTC

D gene: NA
clone size: few
V gene: TRBV3-1
J gene: TRBJ2-1
CDR3 protein: CASSQVTSSYNEQFF
CDR3 DNA: TGTGCCAGCAGCCAAGTGACCAGCTCCTACAATGAGCAGTTCTTC

D gene: TRBD1
clone size: NA
V gene: TRBV12-3/TRBV12-4
J gene: TRBJ2-3
CDR3 protein: CASSVDRAYTDTQYF
CDR3 DNA: TGTGCCAGCAGCGTCGACAGGGCCTACACAGATACGCAGTATTTT

D gene: NA
clone size: NA
V gene: TRBV27
J gene: TRBJ2-3
CDR3 protein: CASSLYQDSTDTQYF
CDR3 DNA: TGTGCCAGCAGTTTATATCAGGATAGCACAGATACGCAGTATTTT